Below, 10 T cell receptor beta chains from the same sample are listed, as sequenced in a study of T cell clonality in common variable immunodeficiency. This table comes from immunoSEQ multiplex PCR, and its TCRdb copy is limited to in-frame clones, with some not included. This sample carries under 35,000 clones and no singletons, and 3.8% goes to the top ten. Sequenced sample: peripheral blood mononuclear cells. These receptors were collected from a person between 18 and 75 years old in good health.

This clone was picked up many times. The sequenced fragment ends 3 residues before the CDR3 boundary, so the rest is inferred from the germline J gene. This chain uses TRBV2 with TRBJ1-2, with a tentative D call TRBD1 (5 bases). Germline assignment: CDR1 SNHLY and CDR2 FYNNEI. CDR3 length equals 16 residues. Trimming took 0 bases from V and 3 from J, leaving 14 bases between them. CDR3 region: CASSEAPWGVDYGYTF. The DNA read from the CDR3 is TGTGCCAGCAGTGAAGCGCCCTGGGGGGTTGACTATGGC.

This clone was picked up many times. The read terminates 3 residues ahead of where the CDR3 ends, so the germline J gene completes it. Other DNA sequences in the same sample also yield this CDR3. The chain couples TRBV20-1 to TRBJ1-5; D is uncertain. The CDR3 spans 12 residues. The germline V and J ends were trimmed by 5 bases and 6 bases, with 11 bases remaining between them. Germline V gene sequence: CDR1 DFQATT, CDR2 SNEGSKA (reference sequence). The CDR3 reads CSAAEAAQPQHF. CDR3 DNA (partial): TGCAGTGCTGCGGAGGCAGCTCAGCCC.

This clone occurred many times. The junction and the germline gene differ at one end; a read error may be behind it. The read terminates 3 residues before the CDR3 end, so the remaining end is supplied by the germline J gene. Other nucleotide sequences in the sample specify the same CDR3. The chain recombines TRBV4-2 with TRBJ1-3, with D tentatively TRBD1 (5 bases). Germline V lookup: CDR1 LGHNA, CDR2 YNFKEQ. The CDR3 covers 16 residues. The CDR3 protein is CASSLLGGLSGNTIYF. CDR3 DNA, as far as it was read: TGTGCCAGCAGCCTCCTCGGGGGACTCTCTGGAAACACA.

A few counts support this clone. Coverage ceases 3 residues before the CDR3 finishes, and the germline J gene fills in the end. J is TRBJ2-5 and V is TRBV7-9, with D possibly TRBD1 on 5 matching bases. Germline CDR1 is SEHNR and CDR2 is FQNEAQ (reference sequence). V lost 2 bases to trimming and J lost 4 bases, with 8 bases between them. The CDR3 is made up of 13 amino acids. The part of the CDR3 DNA that was read is TGTGCCAGCAGCTTAAAGGGGATAGAGACC. Amino acids: CASSLKGIET. The CDR3 in its entirety is CASSLKGIETQYF. Supplemented by reference TRBV7-9 and TRBJ2-5, the full variable domain reads DTGVSQNPRHKITKRGQNVTFRCDPISEHNRLYWYRQTLGQGPEFLTYFQNEAQLEKSRLLSDRFSAERPKGSFSTLEIQRTEQGDSAMYLCASSLKGIETQYFGPGTRLLVL.

This clone came up many times. Coverage ceases 3 residues before the CDR3 finishes, and the germline J gene fills in the end. The J gene is TRBJ2-7, the V gene TRBV4-1; 9 positions agree with TRBD2. The CDR3 is made up of 17 amino acids. Germline CDR1 reads MGHRA; CDR2 reads YSYEKL. V shed 1 base, J shed 4 bases, and the junction held 11 bases outside the gene matches. The sequenced CDR3 bases are TGCGCCAGCAGCCAAGTCCTAGCGGGACCTAAGTGGTACGAG. Its translation is CASSQVLAGPKWYE. The complete CDR3 reads CASSQVLAGPKWYEQYF.

Only a few counts were recorded for this clone. Read coverage stops 3 residues before the CDR3 terminus; the germline J gene supplies the remainder. The chain combines TRBV5-1 with TRBJ1-1; 7 bases match TRBD1. Looked up from germline, CDR1 is SGHRS and CDR2 is YFSETQ. The J segment lost 0 bases and the V segment lost 0 bases, leaving 5 bases of the junction unmatched. This CDR3 comprises 16 residues. CDR3 amino acids: CASSLVPGQVNTEAFF. The sequenced CDR3 bases are TGCGCCAGCAGCTTGGTCCCAGGACAGGTGAACACTGAA.

This clone was counted at least ten times. With the read ending 3 residues before the CDR3 end, the germline J gene is used to fill in that end. The chain employs TRBV5-4 and TRBJ2-6; unclear D gene. V gave up 4 bases and J gave up 2 bases, with 10 bases separating them. The CDR3 is made up of 15 amino acids. Germline CDR1 SGHNT, CDR2 YYREEE (reference sequence). The sequenced part of the CDR3 DNA is TGTGCCAGCAGCCCTCCTAGTACTGGGGCCAACGTC. It codes for CASSPPSTGANV. The entire CDR3 is CASSPPSTGANVLTF.

This clone is termed medium-sized. The read is 3 residues too short to cover the CDR3 end, so that end is filled in from the germline J gene. The chain couples TRBV30 to TRBJ2-3, with a tentative D call TRBD1 (6 bases). V shed 4 bases and J shed 2 bases, with 13 bases lying between them. This CDR3 has 14 residues. The germline CDR1 and CDR2 sequences are GTSNPN and SVGIG (reference sequence). CDR3 DNA (partial): TGTGCCTGGAAACCGGGACAACTCACAGATACG. Protein product: CAWKPGQLTDT. The full-length CDR3 reads as CAWKPGQLTDTQYF.

This clone was picked up many times. The read finishes 3 residues shy of the CDR3 end, and the germline J gene is used to complete it. This sample also contains other DNA sequences that code for the same CDR3. The gene calls are TRBV2 and TRBJ1-3; the match to TRBD1 covers 7 bases. Germline trimming cut 2 bases from V and 3 bases from J; bases unmatched to any gene: 4. The germline CDR1 and CDR2 sequences are SNHLY and FYNNEI. This CDR3 contains 15 residues. The covered CDR3 bases are TGTGCCAGCAGTGAAAACAGGGGATTTGGAAACACC. This encodes CASSENRGFGNT. The full CDR3 reads CASSENRGFGNTIYF.

This clone was seen more than once but under ten times. Sequencing ends 3 residues short of the CDR3 end; the germline J gene provides the rest. V usage is TRBV19 and J usage is TRBJ1-2; 9 positions agree with TRBD1. Germline V lookup: CDR1 LNHDA, CDR2 SQIVND (reference sequence). The CDR3 has 15 residues. The V gene end was trimmed by 6 bases and the J gene end by 4 bases; junction bases not matched to a gene: 9. The CDR3: CASRDPGTGLYGYTF. The sequenced CDR3 bases are TGTGCCAGTAGGGATCCCGGGACAGGGCTCTATGGC.